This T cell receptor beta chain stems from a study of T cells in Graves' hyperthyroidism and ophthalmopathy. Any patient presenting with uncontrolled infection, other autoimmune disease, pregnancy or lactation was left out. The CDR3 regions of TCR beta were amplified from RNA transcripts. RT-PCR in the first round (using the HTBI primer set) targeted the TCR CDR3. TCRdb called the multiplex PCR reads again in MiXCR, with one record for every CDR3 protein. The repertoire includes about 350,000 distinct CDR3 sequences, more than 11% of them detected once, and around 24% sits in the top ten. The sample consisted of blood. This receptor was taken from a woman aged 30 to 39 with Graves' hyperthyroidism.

The CDR3 sequence: CASSEGGEKLFF. The CDR3 DNA reads as TGTGCCAGCAGTGAAGGGGGTGAAAAACTGTTTTTT. The rearrangement uses TRBV6-1 and TRBJ1-4; D remains unclear. Germline loops: CDR1 MNHNS, CDR2 SASEGT. The CDR3 contains 12 residues. The V end lost 1 base, the J end lost 7 bases, and 4 bases lay between the germline ends.